The entry below describes one TCR beta chain. What antigen it recognizes has not been identified. Per-nucleotide qualities are absent, and no much larger clonotype sits a single base away. The CDR3, from cysteine to phenylalanine, totals 14 residues. The sequence is cut down to CDR3 DNA, 42 bases in frame from base 1. Trimming at the junction amounts to 2 bases on V and 4 bases on J, and the germline ends lie 11 bases apart. From the germline V gene (reference sequence), CDR1 is MNHNY and CDR2 is SVGAGI. This record belongs to a study of T cells after yellow fever vaccination (dated by TCRdb to about 2019). At the level of the whole study: The SMART-Seq v4 Ultra Low Input RNA kit was used to prepare libraries from fractions with low cell numbers. Bulk TCR alpha and beta repertoires were sequenced longitudinally to track T-cell clones before and after primary and booster YFV17D yellow fever vaccination. The cohort comprised two healthy male donors, one aged 18 to 30 and one aged 30 to 40 years. Bulk PBMC replicates and cell subsets were isolated from blood drawn at multiple timepoints before and after both primary and secondary immunization.

The data were produced on an Illumina NovaSeq 6000. TCR cDNA was made using 5'RACE template switching, a step that added a universal primer site and unique molecular identifiers. Priming for cDNA synthesis came from both the TCR alpha and TCR beta constant segments. Library amplification involved two PCR steps, and the second step added sample barcodes and sequencing adapters. Sequencing of libraries was performed on Illumina HiSeq 2500 (2x100 bp) or NovaSeq (2x150 bp). On the authors' methods: MIGEC handled demultiplexing of reads and collapsing into UMI consensus sequences, while MiXCR performed V(D)J alignment. Vaccine-responding clonotypes were identified with edgeR using replicate PBMC samples, with FDR below 0.01 and a log2 fold change above 5 up to day 15 being required. Bulk clonotypes were assigned CD4 or CD8 identity according to which sequenced CD4 or CD8 repertoire held them at higher abundance. TCRdb itself trimmed the public reads at Q25 with fastp, ran MiXCR and retained productive beta chains. Each entry merges the rows of one CDR3 protein and shows their most common DNA and genes. These V and J calls rely on TCRdb rather than the paper's analysis. Within this sample are some 320,000 distinct CDR3 sequences, with about 10% of them counted one time only. The ten largest clones represent 3% to 3.5% of the sample.

General study outcomes and caveats: FACS-sorted repertoires could contain abundant contaminating clonotypes from the bulk population, so computational filtering was required. A small fraction of clonotypes appeared in both the CD4 and CD8 compartments, likely as a result of convergent recombination. The secondary T-cell response was weaker than the primary response but faster, peaking on day 5 instead of day 15. After the booster, most clones that had expanded after primary vaccination were detected again (about 97% of CD4 and around nine tenths of CD8), suggesting broad maintenance of memory. Because only two donors were included in the study, the extent to which the findings can be generalized is limited.

Interpreted using the paper, the treatment or condition label stands for: live attenuated yellow fever vaccine strain. A standard Ficoll-Paque protocol was used to isolate PBMCs from peripheral blood. CD4 and CD8 T-cell fractions were isolated with Dynabeads CD4 and CD8 positive selection kits. TriZol was used to extract RNA from bulk PBMCs, from CD4 and CD8 fractions, and from dextramer-positive and dextramer-negative fractions. The V and J genes are TRBV6-6 and TRBJ2-5; no D gene is confidently identified. Sequences were derived from CD4+ T cells sorted from PBMCs, sampled 45 days after the yellow fever booster vaccination. This clonotype was obtained from a man younger than 35 who received the YFV17D yellow fever vaccine. Here is the DNA: TGTGCCAGCAGTTACGGTATTCCTCTAGAGACCCAGTACTTC. Its protein reads: CASSYGIPLETQYF.